This T cell receptor beta chain was captured in a study of T cells in Graves' hyperthyroidism and ophthalmopathy. Only a few counts were recorded for this clonotype. What was amplified from RNA transcripts were TCR beta CDR3 regions. A set of HTBI primers served as the primers for a first-round RT-PCR of the TCR CDR3. MiXCR, applied by TCRdb to the multiplex PCR reads, yields one record per CDR3 protein. Among some 400,000 distinct CDR3 sequences, over 15% were seen once, and the ten largest hold about 3.7%. The clonotype was recovered from a woman in her late teens or twenties with Graves' hyperthyroidism. What was sequenced was blood.

In DNA form, the CDR3 reads TGTGCCAGCAGAGCCGGACAGTCTTTTTACGAGCAGTACTTC. Translating gives CASRAGQSFYEQYF. V gene TRBV12-3 or TRBV12-4 combines with J gene TRBJ2-7; a possible D gene is TRBD1 (6 bases). Trimming removed 6 bases from V and 4 bases from J, with 16 bases in between. CDR3 length equals 14 residues.